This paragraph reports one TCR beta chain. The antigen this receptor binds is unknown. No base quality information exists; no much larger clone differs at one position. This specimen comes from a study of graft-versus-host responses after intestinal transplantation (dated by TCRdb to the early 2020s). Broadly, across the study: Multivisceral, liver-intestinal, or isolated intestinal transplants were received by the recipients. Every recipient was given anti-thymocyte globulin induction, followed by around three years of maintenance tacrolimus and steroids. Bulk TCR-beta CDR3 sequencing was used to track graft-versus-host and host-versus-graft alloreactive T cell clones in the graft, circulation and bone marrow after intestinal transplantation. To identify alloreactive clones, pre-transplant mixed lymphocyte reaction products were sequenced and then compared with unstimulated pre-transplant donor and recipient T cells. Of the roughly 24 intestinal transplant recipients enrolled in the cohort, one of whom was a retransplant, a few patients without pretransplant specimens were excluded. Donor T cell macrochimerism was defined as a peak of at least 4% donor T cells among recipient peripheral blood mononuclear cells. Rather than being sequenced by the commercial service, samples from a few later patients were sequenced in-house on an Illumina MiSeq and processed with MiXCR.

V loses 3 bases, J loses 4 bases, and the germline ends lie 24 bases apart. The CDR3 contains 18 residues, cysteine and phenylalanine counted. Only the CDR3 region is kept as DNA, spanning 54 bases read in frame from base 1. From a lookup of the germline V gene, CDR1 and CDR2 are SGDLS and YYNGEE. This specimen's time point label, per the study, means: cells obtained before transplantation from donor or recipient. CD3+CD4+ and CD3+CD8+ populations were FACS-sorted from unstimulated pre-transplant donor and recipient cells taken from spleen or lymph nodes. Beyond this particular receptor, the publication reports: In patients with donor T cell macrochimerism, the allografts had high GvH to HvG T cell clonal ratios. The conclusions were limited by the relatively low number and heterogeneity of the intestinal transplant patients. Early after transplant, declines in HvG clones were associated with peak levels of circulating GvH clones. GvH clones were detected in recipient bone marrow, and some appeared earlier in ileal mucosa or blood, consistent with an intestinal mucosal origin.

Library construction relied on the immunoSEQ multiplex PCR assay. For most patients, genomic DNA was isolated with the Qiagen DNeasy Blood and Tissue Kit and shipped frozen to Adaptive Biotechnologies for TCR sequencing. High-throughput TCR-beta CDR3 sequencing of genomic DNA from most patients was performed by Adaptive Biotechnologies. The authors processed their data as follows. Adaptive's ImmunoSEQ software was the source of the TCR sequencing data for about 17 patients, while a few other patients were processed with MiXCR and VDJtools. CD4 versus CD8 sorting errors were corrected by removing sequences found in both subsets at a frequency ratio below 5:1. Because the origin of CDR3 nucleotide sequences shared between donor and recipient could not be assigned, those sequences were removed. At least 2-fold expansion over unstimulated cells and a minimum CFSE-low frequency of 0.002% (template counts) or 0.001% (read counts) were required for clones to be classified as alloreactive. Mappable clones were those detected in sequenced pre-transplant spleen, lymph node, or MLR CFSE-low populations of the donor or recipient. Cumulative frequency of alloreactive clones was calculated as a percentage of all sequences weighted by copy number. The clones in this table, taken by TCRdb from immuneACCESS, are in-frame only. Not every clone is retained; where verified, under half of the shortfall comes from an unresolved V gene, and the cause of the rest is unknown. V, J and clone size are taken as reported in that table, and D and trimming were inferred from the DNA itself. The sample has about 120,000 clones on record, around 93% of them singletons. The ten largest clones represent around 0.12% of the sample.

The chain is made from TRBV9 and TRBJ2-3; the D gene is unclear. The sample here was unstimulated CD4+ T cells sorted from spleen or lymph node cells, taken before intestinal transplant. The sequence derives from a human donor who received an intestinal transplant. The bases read TGTGCCAGCAGCGGAACAACCCCGTGGGCCCAGGCAGCAGATACGCAGTATTTT. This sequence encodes CASSGTTPWAQAADTQYF. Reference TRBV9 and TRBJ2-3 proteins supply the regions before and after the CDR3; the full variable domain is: DSGVTQTPKHLITATGQRVTLRCSPRSGDLSVYWYQQSLDQGLQFLIQYYNGEERAKGNILERFSAQQFPDLHSELNLSSLELGDSALYFCASSGTTPWAQAADTQYFGPGTRLTVL.